This TCR beta chain was found in a study of blood T cell repertoires in COVID-19. Study summary: PBMCs, B-cell-depleted T cells, or T cells were the source of the cDNA or gDNA that made up the material.

Method: immunoSEQ multiplex PCR; TCRdb's copy keeps in-frame clones and lacks some. The table records about 50,000 clones, around 86% of them present only once. Germline assignment: CDR1 SNHLY and CDR2 FYNNEI. The CDR3 spans 15 residues. Deletions cut 6 bases from V and 1 base from J, with 15 bases between. The V gene is TRBV2, the J gene TRBJ2-5; weak D call: TRBD2 (5 bases). This TCR derives from a man aged 45 to 65 with active COVID-19. Sequencing was done on a sample of peripheral blood. The CDR3 nucleotides are TGTGCCAGCAGGAGGGATGGCCGAAGCCAAGAGACCCAGTACTTC. It yields the protein CASRRDGRSQETQYF.